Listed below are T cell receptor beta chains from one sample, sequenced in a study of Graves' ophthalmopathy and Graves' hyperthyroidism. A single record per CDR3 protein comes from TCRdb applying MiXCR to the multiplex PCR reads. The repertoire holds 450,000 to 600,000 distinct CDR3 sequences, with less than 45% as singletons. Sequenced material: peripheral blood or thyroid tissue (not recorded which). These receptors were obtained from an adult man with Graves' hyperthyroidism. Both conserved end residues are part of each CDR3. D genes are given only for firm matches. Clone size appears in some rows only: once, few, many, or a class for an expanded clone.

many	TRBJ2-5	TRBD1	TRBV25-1	TGTGCCAGCAGTGACCCGGGACAGGGAGAGGAGACCCAGTACTTC	CASSDPGQGEETQYF
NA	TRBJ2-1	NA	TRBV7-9	TGTGCCACCAGGACGGTAGGCAGCAATGAGCAGTTCTTC	CATRTVGSNEQFF
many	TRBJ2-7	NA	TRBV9	TGTGCCAGCACCGCCGGAGGGGACGAGCAGTACTTC	CASTAGGDEQYF
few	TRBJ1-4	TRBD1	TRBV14	TGTGCCAGCTCACCCCAAGGGGGCAAGTGGACTAATGAAAAACTGTTTTTT	CASSPQGGKWTNEKLFF
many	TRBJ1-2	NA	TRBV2	TGTGCCAGCAAGGGCAGCAATAACTATGGCTACACCTTC	CASKGSNNYGYTF
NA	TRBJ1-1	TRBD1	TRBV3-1	TGTGCCAGCAGCACTCGACAGGGGCCGCCTGAAGCTTTCTTT	CASSTRQGPPEAFF
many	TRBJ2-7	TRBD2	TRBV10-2	TGCGCCAGCAGTGCACTAGCGGGAGTTGGTTACGAGCAGTACTTC	CASSALAGVGYEQYF
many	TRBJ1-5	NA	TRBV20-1	TGCAGTGCTGGACAGACCCAGCATTTT	CSAGQTQHF
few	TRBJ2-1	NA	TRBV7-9	TGTGCCAGCAGCCTCACCAAGGATGAGCAGTTCTTC	CASSLTKDEQFF
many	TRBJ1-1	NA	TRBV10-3	TGTGCCAGTCGGGATCAGGAAAAAGGGTCTGAAGCTTTCTTT	CASRDQEKGSEAFF
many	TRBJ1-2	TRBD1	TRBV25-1	TGTGCCAGCAGTGCAGGGGGACAGGCAGCTAACTATGGCTACACCTTC	CASSAGGQAANYGYTF
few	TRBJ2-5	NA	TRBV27	TGTGCCAGCAGTGGGCGGGGCAGGGGGGACCAAGAGACCCAGTACTTC	CASSGRGRGDQETQYF
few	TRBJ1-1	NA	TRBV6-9	TGTGCCAGCAGTGAATTCTCCGCCGGTGGTACCCAAAACACTGAAGCTTTCTTT	CASSEFSAGGTQNTEAFF
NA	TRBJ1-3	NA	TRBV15	TGTGCCACCAGCGGGGGACCTCGAGCCGGAGACACCATATATTTT	CATSGGPRAGDTIYF
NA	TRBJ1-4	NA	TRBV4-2	TGTGCCAGCAGACCCTTGTGGCGTGGAAAACTGTTTTTT	CASRPLWRGKLFF
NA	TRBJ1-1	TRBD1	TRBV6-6	TGTGCCAGCAGTTTAGATTCGCTAAATGACAGGGGGCCTTGGACTGAAGCTTTCTTT	CASSLDSLNDRGPWTEAFF
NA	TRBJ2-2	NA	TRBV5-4	TGTGCCAGCAGCTTGGGGGGACAATTAGGAGCCGGGGAGCTGTTTTTT	CASSLGGQLGAGELFF
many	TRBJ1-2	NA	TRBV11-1	TGTGCCAGCAGCTCCATAACAGGGCCCAGCGGCTACACCTTC	CASSSITGPSGYTF
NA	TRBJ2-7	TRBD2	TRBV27	TGTGCCAGCAGCCCCGGGAGGAGCGGCGGTCGAGACGAGCAGTACTTC	CASSPGRSGGRDEQYF
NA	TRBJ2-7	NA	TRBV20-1	TGCAGTGCTAGAATAACGGGAGTGGGGGAGCAGTACTTC	CSARITGVGEQYF
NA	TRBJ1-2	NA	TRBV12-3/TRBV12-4	TGTGCCAGCAGCCACTCGGGGCGGAGTGGCTACACCTTC	CASSHSGRSGYTF
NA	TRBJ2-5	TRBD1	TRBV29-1	TGCAGCGTTACTACAGGGGGGACTCAAGAGACCCAGTACTTC	CSVTTGGTQETQYF
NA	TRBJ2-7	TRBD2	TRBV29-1	TGCAGCGTTGTGGCTAGCGGGAGAGGCGAGCAGTACTTC	CSVVASGRGEQYF
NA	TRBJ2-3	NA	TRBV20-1	TGCAGTGCTATCAGGGTTGGGTTCACAGATACGCAGTATTTT	CSAIRVGFTDTQYF
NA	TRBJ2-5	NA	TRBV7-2	TGTGCCAGCCCTCCATCGGGGGTCCAAGAGACCCAGTACTTC	CASPPSGVQETQYF